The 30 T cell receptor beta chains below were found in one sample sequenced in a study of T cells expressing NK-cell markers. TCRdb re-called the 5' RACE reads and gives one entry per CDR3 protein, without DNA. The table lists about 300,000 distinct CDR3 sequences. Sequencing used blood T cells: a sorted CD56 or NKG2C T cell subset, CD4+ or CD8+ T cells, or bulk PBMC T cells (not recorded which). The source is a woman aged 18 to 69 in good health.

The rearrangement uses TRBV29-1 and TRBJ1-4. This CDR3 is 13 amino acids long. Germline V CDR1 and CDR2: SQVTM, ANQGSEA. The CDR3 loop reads CSDDSTTNEKLFF.

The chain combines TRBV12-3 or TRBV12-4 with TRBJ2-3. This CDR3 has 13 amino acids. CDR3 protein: CASSRLGTDTQYF.

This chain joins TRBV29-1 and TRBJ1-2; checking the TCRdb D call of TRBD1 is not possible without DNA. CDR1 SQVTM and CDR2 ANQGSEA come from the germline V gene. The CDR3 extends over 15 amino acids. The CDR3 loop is CSVAHVPALGNGYTF. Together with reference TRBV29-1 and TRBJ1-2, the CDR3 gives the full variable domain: SAVISQKPSRDICQRGTSLTIQCQVDSQVTMMFWYRQQPGQSLTLIATANQGSEATYESGFVIDKFPISRPNLTFSTLTVSNMSPEDSSIYLCSVAHVPALGNGYTFGSGTRLTVV.

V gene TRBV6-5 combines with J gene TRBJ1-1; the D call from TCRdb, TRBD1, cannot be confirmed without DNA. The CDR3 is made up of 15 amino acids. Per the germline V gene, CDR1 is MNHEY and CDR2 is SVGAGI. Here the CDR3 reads CASSSDFGGNTEAFF.

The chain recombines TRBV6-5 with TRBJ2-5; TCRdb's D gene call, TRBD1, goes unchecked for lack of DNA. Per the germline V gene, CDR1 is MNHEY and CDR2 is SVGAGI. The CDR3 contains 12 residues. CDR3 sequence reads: CASKDTQETQYF.

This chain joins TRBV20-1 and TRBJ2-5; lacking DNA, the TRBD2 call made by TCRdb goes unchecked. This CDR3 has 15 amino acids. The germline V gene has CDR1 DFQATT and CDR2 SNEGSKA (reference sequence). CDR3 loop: CSASQAGETQETQYF.

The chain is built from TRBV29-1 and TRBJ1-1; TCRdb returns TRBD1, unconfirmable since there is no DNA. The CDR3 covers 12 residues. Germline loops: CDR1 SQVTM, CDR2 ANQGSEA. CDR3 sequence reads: CSARGINTEAFF.

The CDR3 is CSVREGAYQPQHF. The chain uses TRBV29-1 and TRBJ1-5. CDR3 size: 13 residues. Germline loops: CDR1 SQVTM, CDR2 ANQGSEA.

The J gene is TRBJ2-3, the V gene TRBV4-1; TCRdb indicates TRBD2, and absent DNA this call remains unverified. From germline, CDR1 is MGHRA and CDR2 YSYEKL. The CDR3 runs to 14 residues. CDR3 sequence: CASSGAGGPDTQYF.

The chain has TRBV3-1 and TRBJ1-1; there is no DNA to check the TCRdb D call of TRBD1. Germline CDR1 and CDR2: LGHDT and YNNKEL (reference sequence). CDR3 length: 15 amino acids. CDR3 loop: CASSQGGRENTEAFF.

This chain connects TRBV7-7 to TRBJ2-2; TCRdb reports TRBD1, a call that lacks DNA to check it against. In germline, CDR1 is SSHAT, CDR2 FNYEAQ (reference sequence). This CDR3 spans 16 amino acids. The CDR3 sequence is CASSPGTGIRTGELFF.

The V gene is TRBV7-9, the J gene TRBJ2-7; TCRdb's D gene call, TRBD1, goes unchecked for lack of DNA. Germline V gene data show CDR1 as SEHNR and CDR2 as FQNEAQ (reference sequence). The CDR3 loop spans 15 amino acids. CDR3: CASRRQTLGDYEQYF. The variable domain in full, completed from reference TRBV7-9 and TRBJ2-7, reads DTGVSQNPRHKITKRGQNVTFRCDPISEHNRLYWYRQTLGQGPEFLTYFQNEAQLEKSRLLSDRFSAERPKGSFSTLEIQRTEQGDSAMYLCASRRQTLGDYEQYFGPGTRLTVT.

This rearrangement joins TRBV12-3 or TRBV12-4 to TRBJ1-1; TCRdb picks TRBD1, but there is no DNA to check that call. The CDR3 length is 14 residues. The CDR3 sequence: CASSSHGQATEAFF.

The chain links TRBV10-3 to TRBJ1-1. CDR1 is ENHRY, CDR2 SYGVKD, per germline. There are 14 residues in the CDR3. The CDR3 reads CAISQGVANTEAFF.

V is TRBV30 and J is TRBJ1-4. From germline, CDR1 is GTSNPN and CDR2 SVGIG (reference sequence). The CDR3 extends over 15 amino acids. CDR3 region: CAWSTDRATNEKLFF.

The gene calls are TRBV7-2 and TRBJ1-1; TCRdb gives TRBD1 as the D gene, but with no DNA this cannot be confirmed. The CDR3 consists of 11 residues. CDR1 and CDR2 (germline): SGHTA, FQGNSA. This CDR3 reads CASSLTGKAFF. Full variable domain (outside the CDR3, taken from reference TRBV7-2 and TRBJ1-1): GAGVSQSPSNKVTEKGKDVELRCDPISGHTALYWYRQSLGQGLEFLIYFQGNSAPDKSGLPSDRFSAERTGGSVSTLTIQRTQQEDSAVYLCASSLTGKAFFGQGTRLTVV.

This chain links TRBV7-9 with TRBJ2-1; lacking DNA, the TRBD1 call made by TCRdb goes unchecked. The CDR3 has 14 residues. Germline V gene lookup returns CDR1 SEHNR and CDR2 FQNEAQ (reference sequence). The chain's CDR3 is CASSLWGGDNEQFF.

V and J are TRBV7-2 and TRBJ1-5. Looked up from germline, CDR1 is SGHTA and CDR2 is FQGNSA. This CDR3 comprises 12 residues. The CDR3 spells CASSLGAQPQHF.

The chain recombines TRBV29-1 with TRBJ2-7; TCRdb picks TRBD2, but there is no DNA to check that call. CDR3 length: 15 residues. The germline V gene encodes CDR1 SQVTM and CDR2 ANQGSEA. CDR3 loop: CSARGLAGPSYEQYF.

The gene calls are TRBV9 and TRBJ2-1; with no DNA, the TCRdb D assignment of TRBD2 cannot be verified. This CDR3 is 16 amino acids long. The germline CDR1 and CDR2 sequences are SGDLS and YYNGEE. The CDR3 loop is CASSPPAGWSNNEQFF.

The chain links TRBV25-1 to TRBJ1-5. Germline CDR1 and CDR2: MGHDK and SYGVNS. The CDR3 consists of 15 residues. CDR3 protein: CASSDHTHGNQPQHF.

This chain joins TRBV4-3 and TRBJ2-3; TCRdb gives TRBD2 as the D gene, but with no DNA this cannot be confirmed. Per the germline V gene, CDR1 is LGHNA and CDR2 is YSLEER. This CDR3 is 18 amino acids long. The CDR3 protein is CASSQAAGGYIVADTQYF.

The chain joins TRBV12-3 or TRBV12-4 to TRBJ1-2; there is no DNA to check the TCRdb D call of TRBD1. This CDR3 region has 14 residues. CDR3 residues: CASSPRGTPYGYTF.

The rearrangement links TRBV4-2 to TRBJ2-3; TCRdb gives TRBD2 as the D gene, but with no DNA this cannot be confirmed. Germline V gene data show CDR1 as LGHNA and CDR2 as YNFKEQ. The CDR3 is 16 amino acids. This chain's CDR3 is CASSQASGGGTDTQYF.

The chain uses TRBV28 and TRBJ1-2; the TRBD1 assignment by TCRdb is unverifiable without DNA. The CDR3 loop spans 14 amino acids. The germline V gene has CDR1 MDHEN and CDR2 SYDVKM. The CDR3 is CASWPRDRNYGYTF.

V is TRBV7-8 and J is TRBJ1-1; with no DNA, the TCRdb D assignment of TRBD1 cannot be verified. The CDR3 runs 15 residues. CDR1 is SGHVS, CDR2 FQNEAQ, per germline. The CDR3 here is CASSLGDIRNTEAFF.

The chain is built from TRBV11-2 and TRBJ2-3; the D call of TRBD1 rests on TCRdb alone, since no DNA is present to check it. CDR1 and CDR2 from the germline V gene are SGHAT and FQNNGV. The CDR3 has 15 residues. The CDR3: CASSKGSYPGDTQYF. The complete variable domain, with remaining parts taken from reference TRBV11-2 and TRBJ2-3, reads EAGVAQSPRYKIIEKRQSVAFWCNPISGHATLYWYQQILGQGPKLLIQFQNNGVVDDSQLPKDRFSAERLKGVDSTLKIQPAKLEDSAVYLCASSKGSYPGDTQYFGPGTRLTVL.

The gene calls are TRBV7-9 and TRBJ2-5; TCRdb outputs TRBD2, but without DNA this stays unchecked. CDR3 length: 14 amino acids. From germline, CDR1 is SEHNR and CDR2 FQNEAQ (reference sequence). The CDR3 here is CASSLNWVAETQYF.

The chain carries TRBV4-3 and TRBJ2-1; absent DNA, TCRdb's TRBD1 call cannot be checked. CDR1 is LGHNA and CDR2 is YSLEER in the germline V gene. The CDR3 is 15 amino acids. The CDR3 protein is CASSQDSGQDNEQFF.

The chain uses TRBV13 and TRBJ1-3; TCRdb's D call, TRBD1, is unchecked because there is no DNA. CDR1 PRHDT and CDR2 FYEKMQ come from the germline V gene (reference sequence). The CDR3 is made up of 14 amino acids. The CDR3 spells CASSTDRAGNTIYF.